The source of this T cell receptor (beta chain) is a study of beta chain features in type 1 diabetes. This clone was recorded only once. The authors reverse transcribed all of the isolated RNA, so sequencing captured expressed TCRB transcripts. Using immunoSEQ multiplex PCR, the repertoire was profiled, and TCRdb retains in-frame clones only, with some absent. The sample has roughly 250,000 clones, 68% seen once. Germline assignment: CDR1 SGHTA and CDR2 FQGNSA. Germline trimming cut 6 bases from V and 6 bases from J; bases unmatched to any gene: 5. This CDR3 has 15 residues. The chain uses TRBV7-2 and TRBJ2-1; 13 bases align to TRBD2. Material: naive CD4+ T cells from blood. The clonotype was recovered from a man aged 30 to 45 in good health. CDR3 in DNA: TGTGCCAGCAGTCGGACTAGCGGGAGTGGCAATGAGCAGTTCTTC. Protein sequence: CASSRTSGSGNEQFF.